These 20 T cell receptor beta chains originate from one sample sequenced in a study of control samples from healthy donors and cancer patients. Only in-frame clones appear in the TCRdb table, and some are missing; sequencing was by immunoSEQ multiplex PCR. Of 150,000 to 200,000 clones in the sample, around 90% were seen once. The sequencing sample was made of blood. Receptor source: a woman aged 25 to 39 in good health.

J is TRBJ1-3 and V is TRBV21-1; TRBD1, as called in the table, went unchecked against the DNA. TRBV21-1 has pseudogene status. The CDR3 covers 22 residues. Written as DNA, the CDR3 is TGTGCCAGCACCTCCGAGCCGGGACAGAACTTTACCCGCTTCTCCTCTGGAAACACCATATATTTT. Protein sequence: CASTSEPGQNFTRFSSGNTIYF.

The chain is built from TRBV5-4 and TRBJ1-1; 9 nucleotides align to TRBD1. J was trimmed by 0 bases and V by 3 bases; bases with no gene match: 3. Germline values: CDR1 SGHNT, CDR2 YYREEE (reference sequence). The CDR3 runs to 15 residues. The CDR3: CASSSGTGLNTEAFF. The CDR3 DNA reads as TGTGCCAGCAGCTCGGGGACAGGGTTGAACACTGAAGCTTTCTTT.

The CDR3 DNA reads as TGTGCCAGCAGCTTGGAATTCTCCGAGCAGTACTTC. This encodes CASSLEFSEQYF. This chain links TRBV5-5 with TRBJ2-7; D is uncertain. The CDR3 is made up of 12 amino acids. The ends were cut back, 0 bases at V and 6 bases at J, with 7 bases in the middle. The germline V gene has CDR1 SGHKS and CDR2 YYEKEE (reference sequence). The variable domain in full, completed from reference TRBV5-5 and TRBJ2-7, reads DAGVTQSPTHLIKTRGQQVTLRCSPISGHKSVSWYQQVLGQGPQFIFQYYEKEERGRGNFPDRFSARQFPNYSSELNVNALLLGDSALYLCASSLEFSEQYFGPGTRLTVT.

V usage is TRBV5-5 and J usage is TRBJ2-1, with no clear D. CDR1 is SGHKS and CDR2 is YYEKEE in the germline V gene (reference sequence). Trimming pared 2 bases from V and 4 bases from J, leaving 7 bases between. The CDR3 sequence is 13 residues long. The chain's CDR3 is CASSLPPYNEQFF. The CDR3 nucleotides are TGTGCCAGCAGCTTACCCCCTTACAATGAGCAGTTCTTC.

The chain employs TRBV6-4 and TRBJ1-5; no reliable D call. The CDR3 is 14 amino acids. The ends were cut back, 4 bases at V and 4 bases at J, with 11 bases in the middle. Germline V lookup: CDR1 MRHNA, CDR2 SNTAGT. The CDR3 sequence is CASSAEANNQPQHF. The CDR3 DNA follows: TGTGCCAGCAGTGCAGAGGCGAATAATCAGCCCCAGCATTTT.

V and J are TRBV5-6 and TRBJ2-3; D remains ambiguous. CDR1 is SGHDT, CDR2 YYEEEE, per germline. With 1 base removed from V and 2 bases from J, the gap between germline ends came to 8 bases. The CDR3 length is 14 residues. The DNA of the CDR3 is TGTGCCAGCAGCTTGTCCCGGAACACAGATACGCAGTATTTT. It encodes CASSLSRNTDTQYF. Supplemented by reference TRBV5-6 and TRBJ2-3, the full variable domain reads DAGVTQSPTHLIKTRGQQVTLRCSPKSGHDTVSWYQQALGQGPQFIFQYYEEEERQRGNFPDRFSGHQFPNYSSELNVNALLLGDSALYLCASSLSRNTDTQYFGPGTRLTVL.

The chain employs TRBV13 and TRBJ2-3; TRBD2 matches 7 bases. The CDR3 spans 14 residues. V lost 5 bases to trimming and J lost 5 bases; unmatched junction nucleotides: 7. CDR1 is PRHDT and CDR2 is FYEKMQ in the germline V gene (reference sequence). Written as DNA, the CDR3 is TGTGCCAGCAGCCCGAGGGCGGGAGTAGATACGCAGTATTTT. Translated, it gives CASSPRAGVDTQYF.

The chain recombines TRBV29-1 with TRBJ1-2; D not resolved. Per germline, CDR1 SQVTM and CDR2 ANQGSEA. V lost 1 base and J 7 bases, leaving 13 bases between the germline ends. The CDR3 spans 13 residues. The CDR3 region is CSVEGEKASGYTF. CDR3 coding DNA: TGCAGCGTTGAAGGGGAGAAAGCCAGTGGCTACACCTTC. Supplemented by reference TRBV29-1 and TRBJ1-2, the full variable domain reads SAVISQKPSRDICQRGTSLTIQCQVDSQVTMMFWYRQQPGQSLTLIATANQGSEATYESGFVIDKFPISRPNLTFSTLTVSNMSPEDSSIYLCSVEGEKASGYTFGSGTRLTVV.

The chain employs TRBV4-1 and TRBJ2-7; D not certain. V gave up 1 base and J gave up 13 bases, with 8 bases separating them. There are 10 residues in the CDR3. Germline lookup yields CDR1 MGHRA and CDR2 YSYEKL. The CDR3, as DNA: TGCGCCAGCAGCCAAGGCTTCGTCTACTTC. As protein: CASSQGFVYF.

The chain recombines TRBV7-9 with TRBJ2-1, with D possibly matching TRBD2 (6 bases). V was pared by 5 bases and J by 9 bases, with 11 bases between. The CDR3 loop spans 12 amino acids. The germline V gene encodes CDR1 SEHNR and CDR2 FQNEAQ (reference sequence). Here the CDR3 reads CASSTGGGEQFF. CDR3 sequence (DNA): TGTGCCAGCAGCACCGGGGGAGGTGAGCAGTTCTTC. The full variable domain, with the rest looked up from reference TRBV7-9 and TRBJ2-1, is DTGVSQNPRHKITKRGQNVTFRCDPISEHNRLYWYRQTLGQGPEFLTYFQNEAQLEKSRLLSDRFSAERPKGSFSTLEIQRTEQGDSAMYLCASSTGGGEQFFGPGTRLTVL.

The rearrangement links TRBV29-1 to TRBJ2-7; D is unclear. CDR1 and CDR2 from the germline V gene are SQVTM and ANQGSEA. V lost 4 bases to trimming and J lost 0 bases, with 10 bases between them. The CDR3 extends over 13 amino acids. The CDR3 nucleotides are TGCAGCGTTGGTGGTGCGGACTCCTACGAGCAGTACTTC. Translating gives CSVGGADSYEQYF.

The rearrangement uses TRBV5-1 and TRBJ1-2; D gene ambiguous. CDR3 length equals 12 residues. Germline assignment: CDR1 SGHRS and CDR2 YFSETQ. Trimming took 0 bases from V and 10 from J, leaving 10 bases between them. The chain's CDR3 is CASSLGSRDYTF. The CDR3, as DNA: TGCGCCAGCAGCTTGGGGTCTCGAGACTACACCTTC. The full variable domain, rest sourced from reference TRBV5-1 and TRBJ1-2, is KAGVTQTPRYLIKTRGQQVTLSCSPISGHRSVSWYQQTPGQGLQFLFEYFSETQRNKGNFPGRFSGRQFSNSRSEMNVSTLELGDSALYLCASSLGSRDYTFGSGTRLTVV.

The chain joins TRBV3-1 (or the pseudogene TRBV3-2) to TRBJ1-6; no definite D call. The CDR3 length is 12 residues. Trimming cost V 4 bases and J 13 bases, with 11 bases left between them. Per germline, CDR1 LGHDT and CDR2 YNNKEL (reference sequence). This CDR3 is CASSPRPGPLHF. CDR3 coding DNA: TGTGCCAGCAGCCCCCGCCCTGGGCCCCTCCACTTT.

The chain joins TRBV13 to TRBJ2-6, with 10 bases aligning to TRBD1. Germline loops: CDR1 PRHDT, CDR2 FYEKMQ (reference sequence). V lost 6 bases and J lost 2; bases outside the gene matches: 7. There are 17 residues in the CDR3. CDR3 loop: CASSRATGGAGANVLTF. In DNA form, the CDR3 reads TGTGCCAGCAGTAGGGCGACAGGGGGCGCTGGGGCCAACGTCCTGACTTTC.

For this clone: A junction boundary mismatches the germline segment, possibly from a read error. The genes are TRBV29-1 and TRBJ1-3, with D tentatively TRBD1 (5 bases). The CDR3 has 12 amino acids. CDR1 SQVTM and CDR2 ANQGSEA come from the germline V gene. The CDR3 DNA reads TGCAGCGTTTCAGGGTATGGAGACACCATATATTTT. Its protein is CSVSGYGDTIYF.

This chain's CDR3 is CASREPGQGKGSNYGYTF. The CDR3, as DNA: TGTGCCAGCAGGGAACCGGGACAGGGAAAGGGATCCAACTATGGCTACACCTTC. The J gene is TRBJ1-2, the V gene TRBV2; 9 bases agree with TRBD1. The germline CDR1 and CDR2 sequences are SNHLY and FYNNEI. V shed 6 bases and J 2 bases; nucleotides not matched to a gene: 16. This CDR3 spans 18 amino acids.

The chain combines TRBV18 with TRBJ2-4, with D tentatively TRBD1 (5 bases). V was cut by 4 bases and J by 3 bases, with 10 bases left in between. This CDR3 contains 14 residues. CDR1 and CDR2 from the germline V gene are KGHSH and LQKENI. The CDR3 here is CASSLGQGKNIQYF. CDR3 DNA sequence: TGTGCCAGCTCACTGGGGCAGGGCAAAAACATTCAGTACTTC.

This clone was picked up one time. This chain links TRBV5-1 with TRBJ2-7, with 8 nucleotides matching TRBD1. CDR3 length equals 14 residues. Losses at the gene ends were 4 bases for V and 4 bases for J; bases not matched to a gene: 7. Germline assignment: CDR1 SGHRS and CDR2 YFSETQ. The CDR3 DNA follows: TGCGCCAGCAGCGAGGAGGGGACAGGTTACGAGCAGTACTTC. Translation: CASSEEGTGYEQYF.

The chain joins TRBV4-2 to TRBJ2-5; 8 bases align to TRBD2. The J call is doubtful: the DNA matches TRBJ2-7 better. Germline-derived CDR1 and CDR2 are LGHNA and YNFKEQ. There are 14 residues in the CDR3. CDR3 in amino acids: CASSQPSGSYEQYF. The CDR3 region has the DNA TGTGCCAGCAGCCAACCTAGCGGGTCATACGAGCAGTACTTC.

This chain links TRBV18 with TRBJ1-1; D is undetermined. Trimming took 5 bases from V and 7 from J, leaving 20 bases between them. Germline V CDR1 and CDR2: KGHSH, LQKENI. The CDR3 extends over 15 amino acids. The CDR3 DNA sequence: TGTGCCAGCTCAACTTCATTTGAGGAGAAGTTTGAAGCTTTCTTT. It codes for CASSTSFEEKFEAFF.